A selection of T cell receptor beta chains follows, all from one sample in a study of blood T cell repertoires in COVID-19. The method was immunoSEQ multiplex PCR; TCRdb's version includes in-frame clones alone and lacks a portion of them. Of more than 7,500 clones detected, about 86% appear once; the ten largest clones hold 7.2%. The material sequenced was peripheral blood. These receptors came from a human donor with active COVID-19. The donor label of this sample is uncertain. The CDR3 runs from the conserved cysteine through the conserved F or W. Fields, in order: D gene, clone size, V gene, J gene, CDR3 DNA, CDR3 protein. D genes are given only for firm matches. Size values are once, few and many counts, or a class for expanded clones, and some rows have none.

TRBD1,medium-sized,TRBV14,TRBJ2-7,TGTGCCAGCAGCCTCCGGGACAGGGGGCACGAGCAGTACTTC,CASSLRDRGHEQYF
TRBD1,.,TRBV4-1,TRBJ2-7,TGCGCCAGCAGCCAAGATGGGGACAGCGCCTACGAGCAGTACTTC,CASSQDGDSAYEQYF
.,.,TRBV7-2,TRBJ2-7,TGTGCCAGCAGTTCTAGATCGGGACATATCTACGAGCAGTACTTC,CASSSRSGHIYEQYF
.,few,TRBV20-1,TRBJ2-3,TGCAGTGCTAGTAGCTTGGTCCCTGATACGCAGTATTTT,CSASSLVPDTQYF
TRBD2,.,TRBV4-3,TRBJ2-2,TGCGCCAGCAGCCAAGATTGGAGCGGGAGTGCCGGGGAGCTGTTTTTT,CASSQDWSGSAGELFF
TRBD2,few,TRBV9,TRBJ2-7,TGTGCCAGCCCCCCGAAACCGGGACTAGCGGGGGCTCCCTCCTACGAGCAGTACTTC,CASPPKPGLAGAPSYEQYF
TRBD2,once,TRBV6-4,TRBJ2-1,TGTGCCAGCAGTGACTCTAGCGGGAGTAACAATGAGCAGTTCTTC,CASSDSSGSNNEQFF
.,.,TRBV5-1,TRBJ2-3,TGCGCCAGCAGCGCACGGGACTTGGGGGGCACAGATACGCAGTATTTT,CASSARDLGGTDTQYF
TRBD2,.,TRBV7-2,TRBJ2-3,TGTGCCAGCAGCTTAGTAACTAGCGGCACAGATACGCAGTATTTT,CASSLVTSGTDTQYF
TRBD2,.,TRBV4-1,TRBJ2-4,TGCGCCAGCAGCCAACTAGCGGGGGGAGCCAAAAACATTCAGTACTTC,CASSQLAGGAKNIQYF
.,.,TRBV20-1,TRBJ2-7,TGCAGTGCCCAGACTATCTACGAGCAGTACTTC,CSAQTIYEQYF
TRBD2,.,TRBV9,TRBJ2-4,TGTGCCAGCAGCGTAGGGGCGGGAGGGGCTAGCAACATTCAGTACTTC,CASSVGAGGASNIQYF
.,few,TRBV20-1,TRBJ1-2,TGCAGTCTCCGACAGGATGGCTACACCTTC,CSLRQDGYTF
.,.,TRBV9,TRBJ2-1,TGTGCCAGCAGCTCATCACTGTGGCAGTTCTTC,CASSSSLWQFF
TRBD1,.,TRBV3-1/TRBV3-2,TRBJ1-1,TGTGCCAGCAGCCGACAGGGTTGGGGCACTGAAGCTTTCTTT,CASSRQGWGTEAFF
TRBD1,few,TRBV12-5,TRBJ1-2,TGTGCTAGTGGTCCGGAGGGGGCGCCGGGCTATGGCTACACCTTC,CASGPEGAPGYGYTF
.,.,TRBV19,TRBJ1-1,TGTGCCAGTAGTATCTCTTCTCAGGGGTCGAACACTGAAGCTTTCTTT,CASSISSQGSNTEAFF
TRBD1,.,TRBV7-9,TRBJ1-2,TGTGCCAGCAGCCCAGGGGGCCTTGGCTACACCTTC,CASSPGGLGYTF
TRBD1,few,TRBV7-9,TRBJ1-6,TGTGCCAGCAGCACAAGACAGGGACGTCTGAATTCACCCCTCCACTTT,CASSTRQGRLNSPLHF
TRBD1,.,TRBV6-5,TRBJ2-7,TGTGCCAGCAGTTACTCGGCCGGGACAGTTCGGAGCGAGCAGTACTTC,CASSYSAGTVRSEQYF
.,.,TRBV3-1/TRBV3-2,TRBJ1-2,TGTGCCAGCAGCCGGGCCAGGTCGGGAGATGGCTACACCTTC,CASSRARSGDGYTF
.,.,TRBV5-1,TRBJ2-4,TGCGCCAGCAGCTTGTCGGGGGGCAATTCCAAAAACATTCAGTACTTC,CASSLSGGNSKNIQYF
.,.,TRBV15,TRBJ1-3,TGTGCCACCAGCAGAGATAGGGGCAGCGGAAACACCATATATTTT,CATSRDRGSGNTIYF
.,once,TRBV28,TRBJ1-2,TGTGCCAGCAGTTTCGGGATCACTAACTATGGCTACACCTTC,CASSFGITNYGYTF
.,.,TRBV12-3/TRBV12-4,TRBJ2-3,TGTGCCAGCAGTTACACTAATGCGCAGTATTTT,CASSYTNAQYF
TRBD2,.,TRBV6-6,TRBJ2-5,TGTGCCAGCAGTCCTCTAGCGGCAGCCAGGACGCAACAAGAGACCCAGTACTTC,CASSPLAAARTQQETQYF
.,once,TRBV21-1,TRBJ2-1,TGTGCCAGCAGCAAAGGCCCGTATAATGCGTATAGCTCCTACAATGAGCAGTTCTTC,CASSKGPYNAYSSYNEQFF
.,.,TRBV27,TRBJ1-6,TGTGCCAGCAGTCCAGGACAGATCTATAATTCACCCCTCCACTTT,CASSPGQIYNSPLHF
TRBD2,.,TRBV5-4,TRBJ2-1,TGTGCCAGCAAGAAGGCGGGGGGATCCTACAATGAGCAGTTCTTC,CASKKAGGSYNEQFF
.,.,TRBV12-2,TRBJ2-1,TGTGCAAGTCGCTTTGCCCGGACACCGACGGGGGATGAGCAGTTCTTC,CASRFARTPTGDEQFF
TRBD1,.,TRBV4-3,TRBJ1-4,TGCGCCAGCAGCCAAGCCCTTGACAGGGACGGTGAAAAACTGTTTTTT,CASSQALDRDGEKLFF
TRBD2,.,TRBV20-1,TRBJ2-7,TGCAGTGCTAGTTCTCTCCAGGGAGGGTATGACGAGCAGTACTTC,CSASSLQGGYDEQYF
.,.,TRBV21-1,TRBJ2-2,TGTGCCAGCAGCAGGCACAGGGGGCGCTTGGCCGGGGAGCTGTTTTTT,CASSRHRGRLAGELFF
.,medium-sized,TRBV4-2,TRBJ2-6,TGTGCCAGCAGCCAAGATCTTAGCTCTGGGGCCAACGTCCTGACTTTC,CASSQDLSSGANVLTF
TRBD2,.,TRBV7-2,TRBJ2-1,TGTGCCAGCAGTTTAAATAGCGGGAGGGCTGCGAATGGTAATGAGCAGTTCTTC,CASSLNSGRAANGNEQFF
.,.,TRBV7-9,TRBJ1-1,TGTGCCAGCAGCTTAGGCCCTACAGGGATGAACACTGAAGCTTTCTTT,CASSLGPTGMNTEAFF
TRBD1,once,TRBV11-2,TRBJ2-5,TGTGCCAGCAGCTTAGATGGGACAGGGTCGGCCCGCCAAGAGACCCAGTACTTC,CASSLDGTGSARQETQYF
.,few,TRBV29-1,TRBJ2-7,TGCAGCGTTGAAGATGTTGGGGGGAAGAACTCCTACGAGCAGTACTTC,CSVEDVGGKNSYEQYF
.,.,TRBV9,TRBJ2-2,TGTGCCAGCAGCGTCTCAGGGGTAATTGCCGGGGAGCTGTTTTTT,CASSVSGVIAGELFF
TRBD1,.,TRBV5-1,TRBJ2-1,TGCGCCAGCAGCTTGGAAGCAGGGGGCCGGTGGAATGAGCAGTTCTTC,CASSLEAGGRWNEQFF
.,.,TRBV7-2,TRBJ2-5,TGTGCCAGCAGGAAAAGGGGCCAGACCCAAGAGACCCAGTACTTC,CASRKRGQTQETQYF
.,.,TRBV3-1/TRBV3-2,TRBJ2-1,TGTGCCAGCAGCCTCGCCGGCTCCTACAATGAGCAGTTCTTC,CASSLAGSYNEQFF
.,.,TRBV5-5,TRBJ2-7,TGTGCCAGCAGCCCTCGGGGGGCAAGCTCCTACGAGCAGTACTTC,CASSPRGASSYEQYF
TRBD1,once,TRBV29-1,TRBJ2-1,TGCAGCGTTCTGGGACAGGGGTCCTACAATGAGCAGTTCTTC,CSVLGQGSYNEQFF
TRBD1,.,TRBV2,TRBJ1-4,TGTGCCAGCAATAACAGGGGCCGTGAAAAACTGTTTTTT,CASNNRGREKLFF
.,.,TRBV2,TRBJ2-7,TGTGCCAGCAGTGAGTCGGACACCTACGAGCAGTACTTC,CASSESDTYEQYF
.,.,TRBV9,TRBJ2-2,TGTGCCAGCAGCGTAGCTCAGGTGAACACCGGGGAGCTGTTTTTT,CASSVAQVNTGELFF
.,.,TRBV3-1/TRBV3-2,TRBJ1-3,TGTGCCAGCAGCCAAGCGACAGCGGGCGCTTCTGGAAACACCATATATTTT,CASSQATAGASGNTIYF
TRBD2,.,TRBV3-1/TRBV3-2,TRBJ2-2,TGTGCCAGCAGCCAGCGGCGGGGGGGCACCGGGGAGCTGTTTTTT,CASSQRRGGTGELFF
TRBD2,.,TRBV24-1,TRBJ2-1,TGTGCCACCAGTGACCCAGCGGGGGGGAACTACAATGAGCAGTTCTTC,CATSDPAGGNYNEQFF
TRBD1,.,TRBV27,TRBJ1-2,TGTGCCAGCAGTTTAAAACCGGGACAGGGGGTAGGTGGCTACACCTTC,CASSLKPGQGVGGYTF
TRBD2,.,TRBV5-1,TRBJ2-5,TGCGCCAGCAGCTCTAGGACTAGCGGGATACAAGAGACCCAGTACTTC,CASSSRTSGIQETQYF
TRBD1,medium-sized,TRBV5-1,TRBJ2-7,TGCGCCAGCAGCTCAGGACAGGACTACGAGCAGTACTTC,CASSSGQDYEQYF
.,.,TRBV7-2,TRBJ1-5,TGTGCCAGCAGCCGCGGCGGGCAGCCATATAGCAATCAGCCCCAGCATTTT,CASSRGGQPYSNQPQHF
TRBD1,.,TRBV19,TRBJ1-1,TGTGCCAGTAGACCGACAGGGATGGGAACTGAAGCTTTCTTT,CASRPTGMGTEAFF
.,.,TRBV2,TRBJ2-1,TGTGCCAGCAGACCCTGGCAGGGTAACAATGAGCAGTTCTTC,CASRPWQGNNEQFF
TRBD2,.,TRBV28,TRBJ2-7,TGTGCCAGCCGGACGGGGGGGCTAAGCTCCTACGAGCAGTACTTC,CASRTGGLSSYEQYF
TRBD2,.,TRBV11-2,TRBJ2-2,TGTGCCAGCAGCTCGACTAGCGGATTCAACACCGGGGAGCTGTTTTTT,CASSSTSGFNTGELFF
.,.,TRBV3-1/TRBV3-2,TRBJ2-2,TGTGCCAGCAGCCCCCGGGTAGGGGCTGGCGGGGAGCTGTTTTTT,CASSPRVGAGGELFF
.,few,TRBV3-1/TRBV3-2,TRBJ1-6,TGTGCCAGCAGCCGTAGCACGCCCCTCCACTTT,CASSRSTPLHF